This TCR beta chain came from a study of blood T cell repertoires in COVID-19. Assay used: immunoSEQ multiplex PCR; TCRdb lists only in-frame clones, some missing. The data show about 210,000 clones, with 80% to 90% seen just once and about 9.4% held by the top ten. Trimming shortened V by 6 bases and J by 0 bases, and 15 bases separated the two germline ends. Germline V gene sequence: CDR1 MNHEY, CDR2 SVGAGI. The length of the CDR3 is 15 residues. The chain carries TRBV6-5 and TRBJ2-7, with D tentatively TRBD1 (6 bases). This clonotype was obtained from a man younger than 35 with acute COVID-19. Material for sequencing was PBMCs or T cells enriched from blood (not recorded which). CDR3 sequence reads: CASSLTGESSYEQYF. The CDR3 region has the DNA TGTGCCAGCAGCTTGACAGGTGAAAGCTCCTACGAGCAGTACTTC.